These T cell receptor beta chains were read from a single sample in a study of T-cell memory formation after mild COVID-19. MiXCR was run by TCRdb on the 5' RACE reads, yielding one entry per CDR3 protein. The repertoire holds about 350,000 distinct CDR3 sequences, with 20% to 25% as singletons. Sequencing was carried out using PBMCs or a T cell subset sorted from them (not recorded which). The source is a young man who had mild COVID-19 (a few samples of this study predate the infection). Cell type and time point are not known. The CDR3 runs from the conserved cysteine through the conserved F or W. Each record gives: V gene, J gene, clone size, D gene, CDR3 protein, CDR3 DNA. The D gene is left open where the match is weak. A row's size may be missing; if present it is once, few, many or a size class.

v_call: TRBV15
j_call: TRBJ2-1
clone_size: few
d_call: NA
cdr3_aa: CATSRGLTQQFF
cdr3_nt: TGTGCCACCAGCAGGGGATTGACGCAGCAGTTCTTC

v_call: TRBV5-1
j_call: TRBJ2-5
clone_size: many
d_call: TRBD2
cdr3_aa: CASGTGGRETQYF
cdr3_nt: TGTGCTAGTGGAACGGGGGGTCGAGAGACCCAGTACTTC

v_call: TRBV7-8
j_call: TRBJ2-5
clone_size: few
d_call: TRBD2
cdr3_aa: CASNKGTSGVQETQYF
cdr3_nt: TGTGCCAGCAACAAGGGAACTAGCGGGGTCCAAGAGACCCAGTACTTC

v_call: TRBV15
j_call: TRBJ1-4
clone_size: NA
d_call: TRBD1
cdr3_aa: CATSRQTGAAHEKLFF
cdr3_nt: TGTGCCACCAGCAGACAAACAGGGGCCGCGCATGAAAAACTGTTTTTT

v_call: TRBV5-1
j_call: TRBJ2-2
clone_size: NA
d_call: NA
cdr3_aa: CASSLVGGPNTGELFF
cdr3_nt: TGCGCCAGCAGCTTGGTCGGCGGCCCGAACACCGGGGAGCTGTTTTTT

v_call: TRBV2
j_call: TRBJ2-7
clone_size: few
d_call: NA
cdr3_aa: CASREDWGAEQYF
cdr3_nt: TGTGCCAGCAGGGAAGACTGGGGTGCCGAGCAGTACTTC

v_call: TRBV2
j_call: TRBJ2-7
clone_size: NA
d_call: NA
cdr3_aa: CASSESRAPRPYEQYF
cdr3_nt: TGTGCCAGCAGTGAATCTAGGGCACCTAGGCCCTACGAGCAGTACTTC

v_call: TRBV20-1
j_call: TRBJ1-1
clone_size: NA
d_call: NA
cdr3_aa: CSAYPWIEAFF
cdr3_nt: TGCAGTGCCTACCCCTGGATTGAAGCTTTCTTT

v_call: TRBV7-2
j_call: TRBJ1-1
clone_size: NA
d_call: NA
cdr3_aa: CASSLAGSVTAFF
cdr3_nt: TGTGCCAGCAGCTTAGCGGGGTCAGTGACTGCTTTCTTT

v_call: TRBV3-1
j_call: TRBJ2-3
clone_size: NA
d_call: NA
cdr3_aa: CASSQEESHTQYF
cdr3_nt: TGTGCCAGCAGCCAGGAAGAGTCGCATACGCAGTATTTT

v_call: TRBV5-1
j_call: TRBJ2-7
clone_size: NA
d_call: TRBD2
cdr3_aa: CASSWTSGGYGEQYF
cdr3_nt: TGCGCCAGCAGCTGGACTAGCGGGGGGTATGGCGAGCAGTACTTC

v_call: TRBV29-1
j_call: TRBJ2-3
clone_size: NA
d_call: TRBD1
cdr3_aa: CSGESRDRGTDTQYF
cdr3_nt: TGCAGCGGTGAATCGCGGGACAGGGGCACAGATACGCAGTATTTT

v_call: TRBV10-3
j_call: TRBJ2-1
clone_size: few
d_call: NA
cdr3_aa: CAISDPTGNNEQFF
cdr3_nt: TGTGCCATCAGTGACCCAACAGGCAACAATGAGCAGTTCTTC

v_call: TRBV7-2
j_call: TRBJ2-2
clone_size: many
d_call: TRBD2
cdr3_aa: CASSLDGTSGGRELFF
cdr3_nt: TGTGCCAGCAGCTTAGATGGGACTAGCGGGGGAAGGGAGCTGTTTTTT

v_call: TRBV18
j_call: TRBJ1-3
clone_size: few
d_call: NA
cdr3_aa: CASSLPGYDDTIYF
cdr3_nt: TGTGCCAGCTCACTTCCGGGGTACGACGACACCATATATTTT

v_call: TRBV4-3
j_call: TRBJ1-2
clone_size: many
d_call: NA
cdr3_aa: CASSPTFAGDHGYTF
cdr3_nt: TGCGCCAGCAGCCCTACCTTTGCGGGAGACCATGGCTACACCTTC

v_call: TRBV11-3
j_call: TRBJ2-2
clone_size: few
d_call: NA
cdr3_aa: CASSLLGATGELFF
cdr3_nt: TGTGCCAGCAGCTTACTGGGGGCCACCGGGGAGCTGTTTTTT

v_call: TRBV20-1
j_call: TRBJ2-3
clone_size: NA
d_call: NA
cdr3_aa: CSAPSAGSTDTQYF
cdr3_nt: TGCAGTGCCCCCTCGGCGGGGAGCACAGATACGCAGTATTTT

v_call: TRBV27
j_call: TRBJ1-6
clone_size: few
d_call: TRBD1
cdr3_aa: CATSWDRGSSPLHF
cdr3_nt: TGTGCCACCAGTTGGGACAGGGGGTCATCACCCCTCCACTTT

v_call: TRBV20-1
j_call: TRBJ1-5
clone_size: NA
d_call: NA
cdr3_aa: CSARRGDSNQPQHF
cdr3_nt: TGCAGTGCTAGGAGGGGGGACAGCAATCAGCCCCAGCATTTT

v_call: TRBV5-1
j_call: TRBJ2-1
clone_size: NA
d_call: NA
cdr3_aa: CASRTEVSYNEQFF
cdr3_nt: TGCGCCAGCCGGACGGAGGTTTCCTACAATGAGCAGTTCTTC

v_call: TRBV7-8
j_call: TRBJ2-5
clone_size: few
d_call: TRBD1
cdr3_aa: CASSGTGGQQTQYF
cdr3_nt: TGTGCCAGCAGCGGTACAGGGGGCCAGCAGACCCAGTACTTC

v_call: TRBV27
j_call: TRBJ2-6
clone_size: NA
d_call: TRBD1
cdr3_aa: CASRLDRFSVLTF
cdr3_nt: TGTGCCAGCAGACTGGACAGGTTCAGCGTCCTGACTTTC

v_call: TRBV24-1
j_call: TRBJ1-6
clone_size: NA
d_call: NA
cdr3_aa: CAITTRQLRHSPLHF
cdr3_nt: TGTGCCATTACGACCCGACAGCTGAGGCATTCACCCCTCCACTTT

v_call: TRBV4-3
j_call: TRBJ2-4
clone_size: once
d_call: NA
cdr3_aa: CASSLLPGENIQYF
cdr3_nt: TGCGCCAGCAGCCTCCTCCCCGGAGAAAACATTCAGTACTTC

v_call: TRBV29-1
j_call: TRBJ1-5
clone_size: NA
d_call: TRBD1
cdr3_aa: CSVRQGPDQPQNF
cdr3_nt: TGCAGCGTTAGACAGGGGCCGGATCAGCCCCAGAATTTT

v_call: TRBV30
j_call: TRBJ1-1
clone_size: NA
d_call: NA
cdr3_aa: CAWNRLNTEAFF
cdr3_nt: TGTGCCTGGAATAGACTGAACACTGAAGCTTTCTTT

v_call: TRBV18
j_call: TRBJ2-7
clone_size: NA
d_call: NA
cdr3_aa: CASSPDEISSYEQYF
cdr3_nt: TGTGCCAGCTCACCAGATGAGATCAGCTCCTACGAGCAGTACTTC

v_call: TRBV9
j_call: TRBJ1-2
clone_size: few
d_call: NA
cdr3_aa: CASTSGGVAGYTF
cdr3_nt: TGTGCCAGCACCTCCGGTGGGGTAGCTGGCTACACCTTC

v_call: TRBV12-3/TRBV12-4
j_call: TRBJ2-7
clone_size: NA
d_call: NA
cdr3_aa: CASSFADSYSYEQYF
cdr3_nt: TGTGCCAGCAGTTTTGCAGATTCCTACTCCTACGAGCAGTACTTC

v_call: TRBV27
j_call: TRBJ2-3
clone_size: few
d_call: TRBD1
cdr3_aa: CASSLAFRGLVTQYF
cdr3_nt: TGTGCCAGCAGTTTAGCGTTCAGGGGGTTGGTTACGCAGTATTTT

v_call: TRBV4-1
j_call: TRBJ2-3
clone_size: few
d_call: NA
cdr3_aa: CASSQEAAGPDTQYF
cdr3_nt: TGCGCCAGCAGCCAAGAGGCAGCGGGCCCAGATACGCAGTATTTT

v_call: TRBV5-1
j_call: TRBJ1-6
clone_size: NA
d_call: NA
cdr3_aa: CASSLEPRNSPLHF
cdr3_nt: TGCGCCAGCAGCTTGGAGCCCAGAAATTCACCCCTCCACTTT

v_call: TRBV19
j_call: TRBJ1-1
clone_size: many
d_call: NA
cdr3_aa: CASSSQGGLNTEAFF
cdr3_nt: TGTGCCAGTAGTTCTCAGGGAGGCCTGAACACTGAAGCTTTCTTT

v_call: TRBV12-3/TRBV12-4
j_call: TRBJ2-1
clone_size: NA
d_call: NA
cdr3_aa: CASSLGERLNEQFF
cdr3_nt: TGTGCCAGCAGTTTAGGGGAGCGGCTGAATGAGCAGTTCTTC

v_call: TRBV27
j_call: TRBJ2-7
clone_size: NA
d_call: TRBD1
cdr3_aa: CASSLGDRTPYEQYF
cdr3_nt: TGTGCCAGCAGTTTAGGGGACAGGACCCCCTACGAGCAGTACTTC

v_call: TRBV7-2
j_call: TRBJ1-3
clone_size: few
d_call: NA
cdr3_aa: CASSSGGRGGNTIYF
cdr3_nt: TGTGCCAGCAGCTCGGGGGGACGGGGAGGAAACACCATATATTTT